This T cell receptor beta chain comes out of a study of T-cell reconstitution after alpha-beta-depleted transplantation in children. Ten or more counts support this clonotype. Unique molecular identifiers were used in preparing the TCRbeta library. Via MiXCR, TCRdb re-called the PCR reads, giving one row per CDR3 protein. This sample has hundreds of thousands of distinct CDR3 sequences, with roughly 15% found just once. The clonotype originates from a human donor who donated a stem cell graft to a child with acute myeloid leukemia. Sequenced material: PBMCs from the stem cell graft donor, taken from the stem cell graft.

The CDR3 nucleotides read TGTGCCTCCCCCGGCCCCTACAATGAGCAGTTCTTC. Its translation: CASPGPYNEQFF. The rearrangement uses TRBV30 and TRBJ2-1; D is undetermined. CDR1 and CDR2 from the germline V gene are GTSNPN and SVGIG (reference sequence). This CDR3 has 12 residues. Between the trimmed V and J ends, which lost 7 bases and 2 bases, there was a span of 9 bases.